The clone carrying this TCR beta chain was observed a few times. Between the trimmed V and J ends, which lost 7 bases and 3 bases, there was a span of 22 bases. CDR1 and CDR2 (germline): DFQATT, SNEGSKA (reference sequence). This CDR3 is 16 amino acids long. TCRdb fed the RT-PCR reads into MiXCR, producing one record per CDR3 protein. Of about 200,000 distinct CDR3 sequences listed, approximately 41% are singletons. This record belongs to a study of patients and donors after allogeneic stem cell transplantation. Sequenced sample: blood, either unsorted or a sorted T cell fraction (not recorded which). The source is a human donor who was either an allogeneic HSCT recipient or a stem cell or donor lymphocyte infusion donor (not recorded which). It is not recorded whose cells these are; they may come from a transplant donor. V usage is TRBV20-1 and J usage is TRBJ2-1; D is perhaps TRBD1 or TRBD2 (5 bases each). CDR3 amino acids: CSGPGSNPQGYNEQFF. The CDR3 region has the DNA TGCAGTGGCCCGGGATCTAACCCCCAGGGCTACAATGAGCAGTTCTTC.